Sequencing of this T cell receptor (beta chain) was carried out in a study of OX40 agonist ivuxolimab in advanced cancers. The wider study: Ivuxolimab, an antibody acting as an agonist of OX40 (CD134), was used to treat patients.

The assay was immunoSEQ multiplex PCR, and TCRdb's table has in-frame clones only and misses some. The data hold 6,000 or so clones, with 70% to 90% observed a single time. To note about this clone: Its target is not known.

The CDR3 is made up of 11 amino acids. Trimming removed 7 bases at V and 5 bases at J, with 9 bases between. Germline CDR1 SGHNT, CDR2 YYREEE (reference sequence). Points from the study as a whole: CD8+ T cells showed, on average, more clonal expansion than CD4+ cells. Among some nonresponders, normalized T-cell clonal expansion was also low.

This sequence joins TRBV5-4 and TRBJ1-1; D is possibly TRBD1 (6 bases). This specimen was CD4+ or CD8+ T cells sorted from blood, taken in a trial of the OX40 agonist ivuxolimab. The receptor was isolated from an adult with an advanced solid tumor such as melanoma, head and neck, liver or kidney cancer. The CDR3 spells CASEGVTEAFF. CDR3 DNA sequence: TGTGCCAGCGAGGGGGTTACTGAAGCTTTCTTT. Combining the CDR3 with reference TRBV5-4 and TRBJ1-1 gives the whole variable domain ETGVTQSPTHLIKTRGQQVTLRCSSQSGHNTVSWYQQALGQGPQFIFQYYREEENGRGNFPPRFSGLQFPNYSSELNVNALELDDSALYLCASEGVTEAFFGQGTRLTVV.